This T cell receptor (beta chain) stems from a study of shared clonotypes between healthy human individuals. Study-wide context: The donor group consisted of a couple of women and three men, aged 18 to 49.

Study observations and caveats: Generally, estimated richness proved larger in naive subsets than it did in memory subsets.

To note about this clone: Its specificity is not known.

Terminally differentiated effector memory CD45RA+ cells were excluded from the naive CD8 cells, which were CD45RO-negative and positively selected for CCR7. Donors, without exception, were Caucasian adults residing in Nashville, Tennessee. The authors loaded 200 ng DNA, tens of thousands of T cell genomes, into sorted-subset replicate PCRs. Clones were read by immunoSEQ multiplex PCR, and TCRdb kept only the in-frame ones, dropping some. The data show millions of clones, just under 95% seen once. V was clipped by 0 bases and J by 0 bases, with 8 bases between them. The CDR3 has 15 residues. CDR1 SGHVS and CDR2 FQNEAQ come from the germline V gene.

The sample taken for sequencing was naive CD8+ T cells sorted from blood. The rearrangement joins TRBV7-8 to TRBJ1-2, with D unresolved. The sequence was collected from a man aged 18 to 35 in good health. As DNA, the CDR3 is TGTGCCAGCAGCTTAGCTTCGGGCTCTAACTATGGCTACACCTTC. This gives the protein CASSLASGSNYGYTF.